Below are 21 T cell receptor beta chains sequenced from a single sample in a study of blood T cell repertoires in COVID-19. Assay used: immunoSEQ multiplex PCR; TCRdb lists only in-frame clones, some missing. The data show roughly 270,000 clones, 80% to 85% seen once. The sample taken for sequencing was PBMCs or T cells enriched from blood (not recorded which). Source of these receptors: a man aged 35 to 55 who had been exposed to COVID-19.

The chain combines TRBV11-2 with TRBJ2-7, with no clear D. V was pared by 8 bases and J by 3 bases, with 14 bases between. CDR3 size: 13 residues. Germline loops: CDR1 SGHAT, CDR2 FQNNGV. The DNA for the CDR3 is TGTGCCAGCGCTCCCCCACCGGGCTACGAGCAGTACTTC. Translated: CASAPPPGYEQYF.

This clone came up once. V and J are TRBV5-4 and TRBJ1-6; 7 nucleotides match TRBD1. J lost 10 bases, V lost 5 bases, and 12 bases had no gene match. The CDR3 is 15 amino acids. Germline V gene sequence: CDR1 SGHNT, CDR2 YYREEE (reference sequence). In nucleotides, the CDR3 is TGTGCCAGCAGTATCTTCGAGGGACAGCGCTCACCCCTCCACTTT. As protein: CASSIFEGQRSPLHF.

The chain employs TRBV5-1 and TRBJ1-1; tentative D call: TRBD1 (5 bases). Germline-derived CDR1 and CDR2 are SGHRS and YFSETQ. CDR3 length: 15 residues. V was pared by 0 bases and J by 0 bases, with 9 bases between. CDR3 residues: CASSLVMGLNTEAFF. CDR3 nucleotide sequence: TGCGCCAGCAGCTTGGTTATGGGGCTGAACACTGAAGCTTTCTTT.

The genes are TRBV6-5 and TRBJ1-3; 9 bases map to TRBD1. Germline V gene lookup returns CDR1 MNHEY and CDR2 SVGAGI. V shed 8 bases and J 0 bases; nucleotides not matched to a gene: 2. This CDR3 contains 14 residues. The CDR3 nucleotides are TGTGCCAGCGAGGACAGGGGCTCTGGAAACACCATATATTTT. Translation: CASEDRGSGNTIYF.

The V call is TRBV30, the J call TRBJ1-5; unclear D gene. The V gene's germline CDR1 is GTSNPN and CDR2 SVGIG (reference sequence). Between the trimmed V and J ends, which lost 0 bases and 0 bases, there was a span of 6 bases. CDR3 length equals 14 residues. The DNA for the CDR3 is TGTGCCTGGAGTGTAGGAGGTAGCAATCAGCCCCAGCATTTT. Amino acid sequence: CAWSVGGSNQPQHF.

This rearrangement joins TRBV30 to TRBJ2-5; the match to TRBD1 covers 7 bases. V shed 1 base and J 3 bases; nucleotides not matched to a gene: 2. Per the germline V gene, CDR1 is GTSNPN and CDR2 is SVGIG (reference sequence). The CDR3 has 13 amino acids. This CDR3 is CAWSEGTEETQYF. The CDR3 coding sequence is TGTGCCTGGAGTGAAGGGACAGAAGAGACCCAGTACTTC.

Written as DNA, the CDR3 is TGTGCCAGCAGTTACTCAGGACAGGGGCTTTATGGCTACACCTTC. Residues: CASSYSGQGLYGYTF. This chain links TRBV6-5 with TRBJ1-2, with 9 bases lining up with TRBD1. Looked up from germline, CDR1 is MNHEY and CDR2 is SVGAGI. V lost 0 bases, J lost 5 bases, and 4 bases stayed unmatched. CDR3 length: 15 residues.

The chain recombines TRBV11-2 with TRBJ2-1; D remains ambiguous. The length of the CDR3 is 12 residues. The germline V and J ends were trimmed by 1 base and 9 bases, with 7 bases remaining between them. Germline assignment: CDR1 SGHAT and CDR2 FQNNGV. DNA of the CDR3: TGTGCCAGCAGCTTAGTTTACGGTGAGCAGTTCTTC. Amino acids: CASSLVYGEQFF.

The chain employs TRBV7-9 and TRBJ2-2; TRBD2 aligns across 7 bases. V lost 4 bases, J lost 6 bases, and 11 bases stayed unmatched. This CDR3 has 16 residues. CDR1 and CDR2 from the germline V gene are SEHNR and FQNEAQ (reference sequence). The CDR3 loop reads CASSSSGRERSGELFF. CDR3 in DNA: TGTGCCAGCAGCTCCTCAGGGCGGGAGCGGTCCGGGGAGCTGTTTTTT.

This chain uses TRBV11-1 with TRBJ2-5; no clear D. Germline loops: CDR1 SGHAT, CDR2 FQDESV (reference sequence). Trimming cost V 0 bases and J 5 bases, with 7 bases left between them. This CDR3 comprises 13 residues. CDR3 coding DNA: TGTGCCAGCAGCTTAGCGGTCGAGGAGACCCAGTACTTC. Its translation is CASSLAVEETQYF.

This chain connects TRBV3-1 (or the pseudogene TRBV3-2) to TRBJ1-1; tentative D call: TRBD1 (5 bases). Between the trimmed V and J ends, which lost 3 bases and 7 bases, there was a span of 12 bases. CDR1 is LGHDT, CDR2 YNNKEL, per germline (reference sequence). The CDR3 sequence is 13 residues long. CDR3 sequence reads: CASSQAGLHEAFF. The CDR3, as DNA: TGTGCCAGCAGCCAGGCGGGGCTACATGAAGCTTTCTTT.

The CDR3 loop reads CSAAGVRDFSYEQYF. The CDR3 coding sequence is TGCAGCGCCGCGGGGGTCCGGGACTTCTCCTACGAGCAGTACTTC. The chain is built from TRBV29-1 and TRBJ2-7; TRBD2 matches at 7 bases. Trimming removed 7 bases from V and 0 bases from J; junction bases left unmatched: 12. Germline V gene lookup returns CDR1 SQVTM and CDR2 ANQGSEA. The CDR3 contains 15 residues.

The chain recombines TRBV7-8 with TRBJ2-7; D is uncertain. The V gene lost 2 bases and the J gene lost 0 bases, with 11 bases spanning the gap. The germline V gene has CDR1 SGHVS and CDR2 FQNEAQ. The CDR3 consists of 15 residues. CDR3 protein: CASSLKIESSYEQYF. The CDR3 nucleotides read TGTGCCAGCAGCTTAAAAATAGAGAGCTCCTACGAGCAGTACTTC.

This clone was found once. The CDR3, as DNA: TGTGCCACCCGCGGGGGCGGGAGTGGGGACAATGAGCAGTTCTTC. Translating gives CATRGGGSGDNEQFF. This chain uses TRBV24-1 with TRBJ2-1; D is possibly TRBD2 (7 bases). Germline V gives CDR1 KGHDR, CDR2 SFDVKD. V lost 9 bases, J lost 5 bases, and 19 bases lay in between. This CDR3 comprises 15 residues.

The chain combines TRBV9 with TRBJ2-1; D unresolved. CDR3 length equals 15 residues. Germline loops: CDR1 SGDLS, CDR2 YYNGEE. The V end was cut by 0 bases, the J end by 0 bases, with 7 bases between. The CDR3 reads CASSVELNSYNEQFF. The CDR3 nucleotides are TGTGCCAGCAGCGTAGAACTAAACTCCTACAATGAGCAGTTCTTC.

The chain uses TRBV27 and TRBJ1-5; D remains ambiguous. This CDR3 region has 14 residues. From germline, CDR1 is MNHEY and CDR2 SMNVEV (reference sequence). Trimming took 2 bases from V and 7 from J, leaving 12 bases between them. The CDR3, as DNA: TGTGCCAGCAGTTTAGGTGGAGTGAGACAGCCCCAGCATTTT. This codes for CASSLGGVRQPQHF.

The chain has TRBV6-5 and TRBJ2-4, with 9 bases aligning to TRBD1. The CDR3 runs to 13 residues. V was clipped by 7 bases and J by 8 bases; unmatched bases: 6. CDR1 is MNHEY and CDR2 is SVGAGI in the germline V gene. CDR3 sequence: CASNRDRVDIQYF. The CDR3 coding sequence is TGTGCCAGCAACCGGGACAGGGTAGACATTCAGTACTTC.

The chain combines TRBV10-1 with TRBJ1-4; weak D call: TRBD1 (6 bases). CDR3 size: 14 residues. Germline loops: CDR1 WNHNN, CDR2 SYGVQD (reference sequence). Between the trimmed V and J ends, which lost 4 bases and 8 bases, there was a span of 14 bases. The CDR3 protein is CASSGDRFEEKLFF. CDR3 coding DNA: TGCGCCAGCAGTGGAGACAGGTTTGAAGAAAAACTGTTTTTT.

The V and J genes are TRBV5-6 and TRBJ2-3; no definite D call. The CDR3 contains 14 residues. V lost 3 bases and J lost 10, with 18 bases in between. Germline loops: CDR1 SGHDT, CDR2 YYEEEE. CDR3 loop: CASSSQSALQAQYF. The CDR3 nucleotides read TGTGCCAGCAGCTCACAGAGTGCCCTCCAAGCGCAGTATTTT.

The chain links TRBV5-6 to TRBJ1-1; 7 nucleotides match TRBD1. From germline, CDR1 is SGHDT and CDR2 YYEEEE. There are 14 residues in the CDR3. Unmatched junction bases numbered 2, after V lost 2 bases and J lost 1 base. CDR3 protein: CASSLQGRNTEAFF. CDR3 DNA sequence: TGTGCCAGCAGCTTACAGGGGAGGAACACTGAAGCTTTCTTT. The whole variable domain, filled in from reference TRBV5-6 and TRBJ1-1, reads DAGVTQSPTHLIKTRGQQVTLRCSPKSGHDTVSWYQQALGQGPQFIFQYYEEEERQRGNFPDRFSGHQFPNYSSELNVNALLLGDSALYLCASSLQGRNTEAFFGQGTRLTVV.

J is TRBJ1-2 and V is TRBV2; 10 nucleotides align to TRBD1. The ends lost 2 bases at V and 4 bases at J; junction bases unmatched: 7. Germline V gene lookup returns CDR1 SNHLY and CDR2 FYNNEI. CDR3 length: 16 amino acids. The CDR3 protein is CASSERTGGSGYGYTF. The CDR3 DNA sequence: TGTGCCAGCAGTGAAAGGACAGGGGGAAGCGGCTATGGCTACACCTTC.